This TCR beta chain emerged from a study of shared clonotypes between healthy human individuals (dated by TCRdb to 2018 to 2020). Study-wide context: Three men and a couple of women, aged 18 to 49 years, made up the cohort. Each donor's leukapheresis produced roughly between roughly 0.9 and 8.9 billion PBMCs. Blood TCR repertoires of five healthy adults were deeply sequenced to estimate repertoire size and the extent of clonotype sharing between individuals. For each donor, CD4 naive and CD4 memory were each given three plates, CD8 naive was given two plates, and CD8 memory was given one plate. To increase sequencing depth and limit assay-specific biases, different laboratories used diverse techniques to prepare libraries and sequence TCR repertoires. Overall study outcomes, separate from this receptor: Rarefaction of sorted-subset datasets indicated incomplete sequencing despite the large sequencing depth. Sharing across several donors was observed for about 5% of naive CD4, about 4% of naive CD8, about 2.3% of memory CD4, and around 0.44% of memory CD8 clonotypes. Sampling was restricted to blood, and TCR repertoires in tissues likely differ from the TCR repertoires found in blood. The small number of donors limited the genetic and exposure-history diversity represented. Compared with non-shared clonotypes, clonotypes shared by all four sorted-subset donors had higher generation probabilities. Based on pairwise subsampling, the degree of clonotype sharing among donors was expected to be affected by sequencing depth. Estimated clonotype richness was generally larger for naive than for memory subsets.

According to the germline V gene (reference sequence), CDR1 reads LNHDA and CDR2 reads SQIVND. The CDR3 runs 15 amino acids, cysteine and phenylalanine included. Of the read, only the CDR3 DNA is kept; its 45 bases are in frame from base 1. V is clipped by 3 bases and J by 1 base, and the sequence between their germline boundaries is 13 bases long. Using the deep immunoSEQ assay, TCR CDR3 regions were amplified from genomic DNA by multiplex PCR. Extracted genomic DNA from each cell subset was spread evenly across all wells of several immunoSEQ 96-well plates, with each plate serving as a replicate. For sorted subsets, 150 to 250 ng of genomic DNA, equivalent to tens of thousands of T cell genomes, went into each replicate PCR. Purified libraries were measured with a Qubit 3.0 fluorometer, size-checked on a Bioanalyzer 2100, and measured again with the KAPA Library Quantification kit. A separate single-read 150-cycle Illumina NextSeq 550 flow cell was used to sequence each immunoSEQ 96-well plate. Turning to the authors' computational methods: Because the immunoSEQ output included only junctional sequences and no quality scores, the filtering could not be the same as the filtering used for full-length reads. To assign V/J genes and CDR3, sequences were annotated using PyIR, a Python wrapper for IgBLAST v1.9, with IMGT germline references. Any read was removed if the V/J assignment was weak (E-value above 1e-6), the CDR3 was missing, or the read contained stop codons, out-of-frame junctions, or ambiguous translated residues. A V3J clonotype was defined by an identical inferred V gene, J gene, and CDR3 amino acid sequence. To compute the percentage overlap between repertoires, the number of shared unique clonotypes was divided by the size of the smaller repertoire. RTK rarefaction, the Chao1 estimator, and Recon v2.1 estimates of unobserved clonotypes were used to assess repertoire richness. Generation probabilities were computed with OLGA for all TCRbeta clonotypes obtained by the gDNA method from a handful of donors. Held by TCRdb, this immuneACCESS table contains in-frame sequences only and omits some clones. Under half of the omission traces to an unresolved V gene where checked; the cause of the rest is unknown. Clonal size and the V and J genes are those of that table, whereas D and trimming came from the DNA. The sample includes roughly 2,000,000 clones, with just under 95% observed a single time. Clones ranked in the top ten supply approximately 1.2% of the sample.

Concerning this clone itself: It has no known antigen specificity. Per-nucleotide qualities are absent, and no much larger clonotype sits a single base away.

For the CD8 naive samples, CD45RO-negative cells were positively selected for CCR7, yielding a CD45RA+CCR7+ population from which TemRA cells were excluded. The donors were healthy, HIV-negative adults with no recently reported acute infections or vaccinations. Only Caucasian adults living in Nashville, Tennessee, USA were represented among the donors. Blood was obtained by leukapheresis, after which PBMCs were separated by Ficoll-Histopaque density gradient centrifugation and cryopreserved in liquid nitrogen vapor phase. Purity and quantity of every magnetically sorted T cell population were checked by analytical flow cytometry. Genomic DNA was isolated from every sorted fraction and measured by UV absorbance on a Nanodrop 2000c.

The sequenced sample was naive CD8+ T cells sorted from blood. The cell subset or site label, as the study defines it: CD45RA+CCR7+. This receptor chain uses TRBV19 and TRBJ2-7; TRBD1 is perhaps the D gene, given 5 matching bases. The source is a man between 18 and 35 years old in good health. Here the CDR3 is given as CASSIFPTASYEQYF. The nucleotides read TGTGCCAGTAGTATCTTCCCGACAGCTTCCTACGAGCAGTACTTC.